A single sample is the source of the 29 T cell receptor beta chains below, sequenced in a study of blood T cell repertoires in COVID-19. This table comes from immunoSEQ multiplex PCR, and its TCRdb copy is limited to in-frame clones, with some not included. The sample records 270,000 or so clones, around 89% being singletons. Sequencing was done on a sample of PBMCs or T cells enriched from blood (not recorded which). The receptors come from a woman in her thirties with acute COVID-19.

CDR3 nucleotides: TGTGCCAGCAGCCATATCAGGGCTGGCTACACCTTC. Its translation: CASSHIRAGYTF. The chain has TRBV3-1 (or the pseudogene TRBV3-2) and TRBJ1-2; TRBD1 is a possible D gene (5 bases). Germline V CDR1 and CDR2: LGHDT, YNNKEL (reference sequence). Trimming shortened V by 3 bases and J by 7 bases, and 9 bases separated the two germline ends. CDR3 length equals 12 residues.

The rearrangement joins TRBV7-9 to TRBJ2-3; TRBD2 matches at 11 bases. The CDR3 has 17 amino acids. Looked up from germline, CDR1 is SEHNR and CDR2 is FQNEAQ (reference sequence). V was pared by 4 bases and J by 2 bases, with 8 bases of the junction left unmatched. CDR3 DNA: TGTGCCAGCAGCTGGGGGACTAGCGGTGACTTCACAGATACGCAGTATTTT. It codes for CASSWGTSGDFTDTQYF.

This chain joins TRBV18 and TRBJ2-1; 8 nucleotides match TRBD2. Germline CDR1 reads KGHSH; CDR2 reads LQKENI. J lost 4 bases, V lost 4 bases, and 3 bases had no gene match. The CDR3 length is 14 residues. The CDR3 sequence: CASSLAGGYNEQFF. The CDR3 DNA sequence: TGTGCCAGCTCACTTGCGGGAGGATACAATGAGCAGTTCTTC.

The chain has TRBV7-3 and TRBJ2-1; D is undetermined. Germline values: CDR1 SGHTA, CDR2 FQGTGA. V dropped 2 bases and J dropped 4 bases, with 9 bases sitting between them. The CDR3 extends over 14 amino acids. The DNA for the CDR3 is TGTGCCAGCAGCTTACTGGCCTCATACAATGAGCAGTTCTTC. Its protein product is CASSLLASYNEQFF.

The chain couples TRBV19 to TRBJ2-1; D is unresolved. CDR1 is LNHDA and CDR2 is SQIVND in the germline V gene (reference sequence). This CDR3 has 12 amino acids. V lost 4 bases and J lost 2, with 3 bases in between. The CDR3 bases are TGTGCCAGTAGTAGAGCCTACAATGAGCAGTTCTTC. It yields the protein CASSRAYNEQFF.

This clone was seen just once. The J gene is TRBJ2-1, the V gene TRBV7-9; 8 bases align to TRBD1. Germline V gene data show CDR1 as SEHNR and CDR2 as FQNEAQ (reference sequence). The CDR3 runs 16 residues. J was trimmed by 4 bases and V by 1 base; bases with no gene match: 6. Here the CDR3 DNA reads TGTGCCAGCAGCTTAGAGGTCAGGGGGCCTTACAATGAGCAGTTCTTC. It is translated as CASSLEVRGPYNEQFF.

This clone was observed a few times. CDR3 sequence reads: CASSLWTVSTGELFF. As DNA, the CDR3 is TGTGCCAGCAGCCTTTGGACAGTCAGCACCGGGGAGCTGTTTTTT. The chain employs TRBV3-1 (or the pseudogene TRBV3-2) and TRBJ2-2; perhaps TRBD1 as D (6 bases). This CDR3 has 15 amino acids. V was trimmed by 4 bases and J by 4 bases, leaving 13 bases between them. CDR1 and CDR2 from the germline V gene are LGHDT and YNNKEL (reference sequence).

CDR3 nucleotide sequence: TGTGCCAGCCAGAACCGACTAGCGGGAGGGCACAATGAGCAGTTCTTC. It is translated as CASQNRLAGGHNEQFF. The V call is TRBV7-8, the J call TRBJ2-1; 14 positions agree with TRBD2. Germline CDR1 is SGHVS and CDR2 is FQNEAQ. V was pared by 8 bases and J by 5 bases, with 8 bases of the junction left unmatched. This CDR3 is 16 amino acids long.

The chain joins TRBV29-1 to TRBJ2-7, with D perhaps TRBD1 (6 bases). CDR3 length: 12 amino acids. CDR1 and CDR2 (germline): SQVTM, ANQGSEA. Trimming removed 7 bases at V and 0 bases at J, with 10 bases between. CDR3 protein: CSARDTSYEQYF. Here the CDR3 DNA reads TGCAGCGCCCGGGACACCTCCTACGAGCAGTACTTC.

The chain combines TRBV2 with TRBJ1-5; 7 nucleotides agree with TRBD1. Unmatched junction bases numbered 7, after V lost 6 bases and J lost 2 bases. The CDR3 runs 15 residues. Germline-derived CDR1 and CDR2 are SNHLY and FYNNEI. The CDR3 region has the DNA TGTGCCAGCAGGCCCACAGGGGCAGGCAATCAGCCCCAGCATTTT. Translated: CASRPTGAGNQPQHF.

The chain is built from TRBV4-1 and TRBJ1-2; D not resolved. In germline, CDR1 is MGHRA, CDR2 YSYEKL. CDR3 size: 13 residues. V shed 0 bases and J shed 5 bases, with 7 bases lying between them. CDR3: CASSQEQFYGYTF. The CDR3 bases are TGCGCCAGCAGCCAAGAACAGTTTTATGGCTACACCTTC.

The V call is TRBV24-1, the J call TRBJ2-7, with TRBD2 matching over 8 bases. The CDR3 spans 13 residues. V lost 0 bases to trimming and J lost 7 bases; unmatched junction nucleotides: 1. The germline gives CDR1 KGHDR, CDR2 SFDVKD. The CDR3 DNA follows: TGTGCCACCAGTGATTTGCGGGGGGGAGAGCAGTACTTC. It yields the protein CATSDLRGGEQYF.

The V call is TRBV6-1, the J call TRBJ1-1; 9 positions match TRBD1. V gave up 0 bases and J gave up 4 bases; unmatched junction bases: 6. The CDR3 is made up of 16 amino acids. Germline-derived CDR1 and CDR2 are MNHNS and SASEGT. This chain's CDR3 is CASSEAPGQGVTEAFF. CDR3 in DNA: TGTGCCAGCAGTGAAGCCCCGGGACAGGGTGTCACTGAAGCTTTCTTT.

This rearrangement joins TRBV9 to TRBJ1-3; possibly TRBD1 for D (6 bases). The V end was cut by 7 bases, the J end by 0 bases, with 14 bases between. The length of the CDR3 is 15 residues. Germline V gene data show CDR1 as SGDLS and CDR2 as YYNGEE. DNA for the CDR3: TGTGCCAGCTCCAACAGGGACCTCTCTGGAAACACCATATATTTT. It yields the protein CASSNRDLSGNTIYF. Combining the CDR3 with reference TRBV9 and TRBJ1-3 gives the whole variable domain DSGVTQTPKHLITATGQRVTLRCSPRSGDLSVYWYQQSLDQGLQFLIQYYNGEERAKGNILERFSAQQFPDLHSELNLSSLELGDSALYFCASSNRDLSGNTIYFGEGSWLTVV.

This chain joins TRBV11-3 and TRBJ2-1; D ambiguous. This CDR3 is 12 amino acids long. V was shortened by 3 bases and J by 5 bases, with 5 bases between the two germline ends. CDR1 and CDR2 (germline): SGHNT, YENEEA. The CDR3: CASSLENNEQFF. CDR3 in DNA: TGTGCCAGCAGCTTGGAGAACAATGAGCAGTTCTTC.

Only a few counts were recorded for this clone. J is TRBJ2-7 and V is TRBV27; TRBD2 agrees at 9 bases. This CDR3 region has 12 residues. Per germline, CDR1 MNHEY and CDR2 SMNVEV (reference sequence). With 6 bases clipped from V and 6 bases from J, the junction kept 3 bases outside the gene matches. The CDR3 reads CASRGLASEQYF. The CDR3 DNA reads as TGTGCCAGCAGAGGACTAGCGTCCGAGCAGTACTTC.

This rearrangement joins TRBV14 to TRBJ2-7, with a weak D call TRBD2 (5 bases). The CDR3 runs 15 residues. Germline V CDR1 and CDR2: SGHDN, FVKESK. The ends were cut back, 1 base at V and 0 bases at J, with 10 bases in the middle. The CDR3: CASSQGLLGSYEQYF. Here the CDR3 DNA reads TGTGCCAGCAGCCAAGGCCTACTAGGCTCCTACGAGCAGTACTTC.

This chain's CDR3 is CATSLLGAGPAEQYF. DNA of the CDR3: TGTGCCACCAGCCTCCTGGGGGCAGGGCCCGCCGAGCAGTACTTC. The chain combines TRBV15 with TRBJ2-7; D perhaps matches TRBD1 (6 bases). The CDR3 consists of 15 residues. V shed 5 bases and J shed 6 bases, with 20 bases lying between them. CDR1 is LNHNV and CDR2 is YYDKDF in the germline V gene (reference sequence). Using reference TRBV15 and TRBJ2-7 for the parts outside the CDR3, the full variable domain is DAMVIQNPRYQVTQFGKPVTLSCSQTLNHNVMYWYQQKSSQAPKLLFHYYDKDFNNEADTPDNFQSRRPNTSFCFLDIRSPGLGDTAMYLCATSLLGAGPAEQYFGPGTRLTVT.

V gene TRBV12-3 or TRBV12-4 combines with J gene TRBJ2-1, with a tentative D call TRBD2 (7 bases). V was shortened by 5 bases and J by 9 bases, with 14 bases between the two germline ends. The CDR3 runs to 13 residues. This CDR3 is CASSPDRGAEQFF. The CDR3 DNA sequence: TGTGCCAGCAGTCCAGACCGGGGGGCTGAGCAGTTCTTC.

This chain joins TRBV7-8 and TRBJ2-2, with D perhaps TRBD1 (5 bases). This CDR3 has 16 residues. V lost 3 bases to trimming and J lost 4 bases, with 15 bases between them. Germline V gene lookup returns CDR1 SGHVS and CDR2 FQNEAQ. The CDR3 sequence is CASSFRVDKPTGELFF. CDR3 in DNA: TGTGCCAGCAGCTTTAGAGTGGACAAACCCACCGGGGAGCTGTTTTTT. The full variable domain, with the rest looked up from reference TRBV7-8 and TRBJ2-2, is GAGVSQSPRYKVAKRGQDVALRCDPISGHVSLFWYQQALGQGPEFLTYFQNEAQLDKSGLPSDRFFAERPEGSVSTLKIQRTQQEDSAVYLCASSFRVDKPTGELFFGEGSRLTVL.

The chain uses TRBV4-1 and TRBJ2-7, with no clear D. CDR1 MGHRA and CDR2 YSYEKL come from the germline V gene. V was clipped by 0 bases and J by 3 bases, with 18 bases between them. The CDR3 runs to 17 residues. The CDR3 DNA is TGCGCCAGCAGCCAAGATAGTTCGGTATGGAGTAGCTACGAGCAGTACTTC. Protein: CASSQDSSVWSSYEQYF.

This clone was observed a few times. V is TRBV7-6 and J is TRBJ2-1, with 11 bases fitting TRBD2. J lost 8 bases, V lost 2 bases, and 11 bases had no gene match. Germline V lookup: CDR1 SGHVS, CDR2 FNYEAQ. This CDR3 region has 17 residues. CDR3 sequence (DNA): TGTGCCAGCAGCTTAAATCGGTTAGCGGGAGGGCCCTATGAGCAGTTCTTC. It is translated as CASSLNRLAGGPYEQFF.

The V and J genes are TRBV7-8 and TRBJ2-7, with 9 positions matching TRBD2. The junction had 10 bases not matched to a gene; V was cut back by 6 bases and J by 1 base. CDR1 and CDR2 (germline): SGHVS, FQNEAQ. The CDR3 length is 16 residues. This CDR3 reads CASRDRIAGVSYEQYF. The CDR3 DNA reads as TGTGCCAGCAGGGACCGAATAGCGGGAGTTTCCTACGAGCAGTACTTC. Filled out from reference TRBV7-8 and TRBJ2-7, the complete variable domain reads GAGVSQSPRYKVAKRGQDVALRCDPISGHVSLFWYQQALGQGPEFLTYFQNEAQLDKSGLPSDRFFAERPEGSVSTLKIQRTQQEDSAVYLCASRDRIAGVSYEQYFGPGTRLTVT.

This rearrangement joins TRBV19 to TRBJ2-7, with D maybe TRBD1 (5 bases). This CDR3 region has 14 residues. Germline lookup yields CDR1 LNHDA and CDR2 SQIVND (reference sequence). Trimming removed 3 bases at V and 3 bases at J, with 12 bases between. CDR3 region: CASSIGQGYYEQYF. As DNA, the CDR3 is TGTGCCAGTAGTATTGGTCAGGGTTACTACGAGCAGTACTTC.

The chain uses TRBV14 and TRBJ2-5; D remains ambiguous. The CDR3 contains 16 residues. Per the germline V gene, CDR1 is SGHDN and CDR2 is FVKESK. The V end lost 1 base, the J end lost 1 base, and 13 bases lay between the germline ends. CDR3 sequence: CASSQVVSVLQETQYF. The CDR3 DNA reads TGTGCCAGCAGCCAAGTTGTGTCAGTTCTCCAAGAGACCCAGTACTTC.

The chain couples TRBV2 to TRBJ1-1, with a tentative D call TRBD1 (6 bases). V was shortened by 7 bases and J by 1 base, with 10 bases between the two germline ends. This CDR3 region has 13 residues. In germline, CDR1 is SNHLY, CDR2 FYNNEI. In DNA, the CDR3 is TGTGCCAGCATAGAGGACAGGAACACTGAAGCTTTCTTT. This translates into CASIEDRNTEAFF.

The chain employs TRBV7-3 and TRBJ2-3; 8 positions match TRBD2. The CDR3 extends over 14 amino acids. The trim removed 5 bases at V and 4 bases at J, leaving 5 bases unmatched. Germline values: CDR1 SGHTA, CDR2 FQGTGA. The CDR3 protein is CASSPGLGADTQYF. In DNA form, the CDR3 reads TGTGCCAGCAGCCCGGGACTAGGGGCAGATACGCAGTATTTT.

The chain links TRBV6-5 to TRBJ2-5; no clear D gene. The CDR3 runs 16 residues. V lost 0 bases and J 0 bases, leaving 11 bases between the germline ends. The germline V gene has CDR1 MNHEY and CDR2 SVGAGI. The CDR3 loop is CASSYSGRPYQETQYF. CDR3 in DNA: TGTGCCAGCAGTTACTCGGGCCGTCCTTACCAAGAGACCCAGTACTTC.

The rearrangement joins TRBV5-4 to TRBJ2-5, with 8 bases that match TRBD1. V lost 3 bases and J lost 5; bases outside the gene matches: 9. The CDR3 runs 15 residues. Per the germline V gene, CDR1 is SGHNT and CDR2 is YYREEE (reference sequence). The CDR3 region is CASSSTGQGRETQYF. CDR3 DNA: TGTGCCAGCAGCTCTACAGGACAGGGCAGGGAGACCCAGTACTTC.